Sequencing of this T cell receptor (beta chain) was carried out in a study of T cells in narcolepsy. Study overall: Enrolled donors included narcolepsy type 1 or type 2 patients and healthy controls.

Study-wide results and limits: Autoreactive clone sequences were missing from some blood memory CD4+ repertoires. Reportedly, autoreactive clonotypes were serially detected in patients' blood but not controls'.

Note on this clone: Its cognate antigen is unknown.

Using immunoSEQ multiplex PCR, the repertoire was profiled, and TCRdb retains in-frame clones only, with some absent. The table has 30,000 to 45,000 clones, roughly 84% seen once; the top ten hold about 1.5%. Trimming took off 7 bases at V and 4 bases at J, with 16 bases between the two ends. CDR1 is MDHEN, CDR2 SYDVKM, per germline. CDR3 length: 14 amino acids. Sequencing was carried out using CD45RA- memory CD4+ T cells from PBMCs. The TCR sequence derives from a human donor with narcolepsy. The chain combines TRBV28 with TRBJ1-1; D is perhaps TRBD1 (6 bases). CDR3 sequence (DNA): TGTGCCAGCACTCCGGGGGGGCGGGGCACTGAAGCTTTCTTT. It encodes CASTPGGRGTEAFF.